The 13 T cell receptor beta chains in this list originate from one sample, sequenced in a study of T cell responses to AZD1222 COVID-19 vaccine. The assay was immunoSEQ multiplex PCR, and TCRdb's table has in-frame clones only and misses some. The sample has around 130,000 clones; 70% to 90% are singletons. The sequencing used peripheral blood, collected 28 days after the second AZD1222 dose. The receptors were gathered from an adult who received the AZD1222 COVID-19 vaccine.

The CDR3 loop is CASSSIEGGMRNTIYF. In DNA, the CDR3 is TGTGCCAGCAGCTCCATCGAGGGGGGGATGCGAAACACCATATATTTT. V usage is TRBV11-2 and J usage is TRBJ1-3; possible D gene TRBD1, 6 bases. Per the germline V gene, CDR1 is SGHAT and CDR2 is FQNNGV. Trimming removed 4 bases from V and 5 bases from J, with 18 bases in between. The CDR3 loop spans 16 amino acids.

CDR3 protein: CASTPVRSTDTQYF. The CDR3, as DNA: TGTGCCAGCACCCCCGTGAGGAGCACAGATACGCAGTATTTT. The chain links TRBV6-6 to TRBJ2-3, with D unclear. CDR1 MNHNY and CDR2 SVGAGI come from the germline V gene (reference sequence). CDR3 length equals 14 residues. V gave up 7 bases and J gave up 0 bases, with 11 bases separating them.

Notes on this clone: This specimen includes other DNA sequences encoding the same CDR3. The chain couples TRBV5-4 to TRBJ1-1; no clear D gene. The CDR3 sequence is 13 residues long. With 0 bases removed from V and 1 base from J, the gap between germline ends came to 4 bases. Germline loops: CDR1 SGHNT, CDR2 YYREEE (reference sequence). The CDR3 coding sequence is TGTGCCAGCAGCTTGGGGGGGAACACTGAAGCTTTCTTT. Translation gives CASSLGGNTEAFF.

The genes are TRBV4-3 and TRBJ2-7, with D hard to call. Per germline, CDR1 LGHNA and CDR2 YSLEER. Deletions cut 0 bases from V and 3 bases from J, with 6 bases between. The CDR3 sequence is 13 residues long. CDR3: CASSQDRFYEQYF. In DNA form, the CDR3 reads TGCGCCAGCAGCCAAGACCGGTTCTACGAGCAGTACTTC.

The chain couples TRBV19 to TRBJ1-1, with D unresolved. V was trimmed by 3 bases and J by 1 base, leaving 15 bases between them. This CDR3 comprises 16 residues. The germline V gene has CDR1 LNHDA and CDR2 SQIVND (reference sequence). The CDR3 sequence: CASSIDPYVGNTEAFF. In DNA, the CDR3 is TGTGCCAGTAGTATCGACCCGTATGTAGGGAACACTGAAGCTTTCTTT. Full variable domain (remainder filled in from reference TRBV19 and TRBJ1-1): DGGITQSPKYLFRKEGQNVTLSCEQNLNHDAMYWYRQDPGQGLRLIYYSQIVNDFQKGDIAEGYSVSREKKESFPLTVTSAQKNPTAFYLCASSIDPYVGNTEAFFGQGTRLTVV.

The chain is built from TRBV11-2 and TRBJ2-6, with D unresolved. Trimming shortened V by 5 bases and J by 0 bases, and 8 bases separated the two germline ends. The germline CDR1 and CDR2 sequences are SGHAT and FQNNGV. The CDR3 has 15 amino acids. The CDR3 loop is CASSPPVSGANVLTF. The DNA of the CDR3 is TGTGCCAGCAGCCCACCTGTCTCTGGGGCCAACGTCCTGACTTTC.

The rearrangement joins TRBV27 to TRBJ2-1, with TRBD2 matching 7 bases. This CDR3 contains 18 residues. Looked up from germline, CDR1 is MNHEY and CDR2 is SMNVEV (reference sequence). V was pared by 6 bases and J by 0 bases, with 14 bases of the junction left unmatched. The CDR3 nucleotides read TGTGCCAGCAGCGGCTCGGTGGCGGGAGTGAGCTCCTACAATGAGCAGTTCTTC. Amino acid sequence: CASSGSVAGVSSYNEQFF.

J is TRBJ1-4 and V is TRBV5-1; D possibly corresponds to TRBD1 (6 bases). V was pared by 4 bases and J by 3 bases, with 10 bases between. Germline V gene data show CDR1 as SGHRS and CDR2 as YFSETQ. This CDR3 comprises 14 residues. CDR3 nucleotide sequence: TGCGCCAGCAGCAAGGACAGATCTAATGAAAAACTGTTTTTT. Protein: CASSKDRSNEKLFF.

This clone was recorded once. V is TRBV7-2 and J is TRBJ1-3, with 7 bases lining up with TRBD1. V dropped 3 bases and J dropped 3; count of bases not matched to a gene: 5. Germline loops: CDR1 SGHTA, CDR2 FQGNSA. The CDR3 contains 15 residues. CDR3 DNA: TGTGCCAGCAGCTTCGACAGGGCTTATGGAAACACCATATATTTT. The encoded protein is CASSFDRAYGNTIYF.

The V gene is TRBV7-2, the J gene TRBJ2-7, with unresolved D. V was pared by 8 bases and J by 2 bases, with 16 bases between. The CDR3 sequence is 14 residues long. The germline V gene encodes CDR1 SGHTA and CDR2 FQGNSA. CDR3 sequence (DNA): TGTGCCAGCGCCCCGGGCGCCCTCCCCTACGAGCAGTACTTC. Encoded protein: CASAPGALPYEQYF.

The V call is TRBV20-1, the J call TRBJ1-2, with a possible D match to TRBD1 (5 bases). Germline V gives CDR1 DFQATT, CDR2 SNEGSKA (reference sequence). The CDR3 is made up of 12 amino acids. Trimming removed 3 bases at V and 4 bases at J, with 9 bases between. The CDR3 region is CSASSGGYGYTF. As DNA, the CDR3 is TGCAGTGCTAGTTCGGGGGGCTATGGCTACACCTTC.

V and J are TRBV28 and TRBJ2-1; possible D gene TRBD2, 5 bases. V was pared by 5 bases and J by 6 bases, with 14 bases between. The CDR3 is 14 amino acids. The V gene's germline CDR1 is MDHEN and CDR2 SYDVKM. The CDR3 reads CASSPSTRGNEQFF. The CDR3 nucleotides read TGTGCCAGCAGTCCCTCGACCCGGGGCAATGAGCAGTTCTTC.

The chain is built from TRBV9 and TRBJ1-1; D remains unclear. The germline gives CDR1 SGDLS, CDR2 YYNGEE. The CDR3 spans 16 residues. Trimming cost V 0 bases and J 4 bases, with 16 bases left between them. This chain's CDR3 is CASSVDLRQTRTEAFF. In DNA, the CDR3 is TGTGCCAGCAGCGTAGACCTTAGGCAGACACGCACTGAAGCTTTCTTT.